This T cell receptor beta chain appears in the sequencing data of a study of a mutant IDH1 vaccine in newly diagnosed glioma (dated by TCRdb to about 2021). For the study in its entirety: Eight vaccinations were administered to patients in weeks 1, 3, 5, 7, 11, 15, 19 and 23, corresponding to visits V03 through V10. Of the 25 to 35 patients who were treated, about 62% were male and roughly 38% were female, and the mean age was approximately 40 years. Before enrollment, patients had received standard therapy of radiotherapy alone, temozolomide alone, or radiochemotherapy with temozolomide; most received the combination. Peripheral blood samples were drawn at six visits, namely V03 (baseline), V05, V07, V10, V12 and V13. Vaccination began 4-6 weeks after radiotherapy alone, or alongside temozolomide cycles in the chemotherapy-containing groups. For exploratory analyses, around 26 treated patients had longitudinal TCRB deep sequencing done wherever samples were available. Findings and caveats that apply to the study as a whole: Immune responses induced by the vaccine were seen in 90% to 95% of patients across multiple MHC alleles. Availability determined which PBMC samples were chosen for TCRB deep sequencing. Changes in the top peripheral T cell clonotypes picked up by TCRB sequencing did not appear to be linked to pseudoprogression. According to the authors, sample limitations meant that analyses of patient blood samples could not be reproduced.

Including cysteine and phenylalanine, the CDR3 has 15 amino acids. Left in the record is the CDR3 DNA by itself, 45 bases read in frame from the first base. The germline ends are 16 bases apart after V is trimmed by 4 bases and J by 5 bases. CDR1 and CDR2 are drawn from the germline V gene (reference sequence): SGHKS, YYEKEE. On this clone itself: Its antigen is still unknown. No qualities accompany the bases; no much larger clone lies one base away.

Reading the label with the study, this specimen's time point is: week 23, last vaccination. Every vaccine dose consisted of 300 ug of a 20-mer mutant IDH1 peptide in Montanide, administered subcutaneously together with topical imiquimod. All donors had newly diagnosed IDH1-mutant astrocytomas of WHO grade 3 or 4 that showed loss of nuclear ATRX. The samples were drawn from NOA16, a multicentre, single-arm, open-label phase I trial in Germany that tested a mutant IDH1 peptide vaccine in humans for the first time. Genomic DNA for TCRB sequencing was isolated from EDTA blood with the DNeasy Blood and Tissue Kit. Receptor amplification or capture employed the immunoSEQ multiplex PCR assay. Rearranged TCR beta chain sequences were amplified using the hsTCRB Kit according to the manufacturer's protocol. TCRB libraries were sequenced on an Illumina MiSeq. Processing in the source paper ran as follows. Demultiplexing, trimming and gene mapping were performed with the kit vendor's proprietary platform. TCRdb mirrors the immuneACCESS table, restricted to in-frame sequences. Some clones are absent from its copies; in checked studies, under half trace to an unresolved V gene, and the reason for the others is unknown. The DNA was the basis for D and trimming; V, J and clone size are from that table. This sample lists about 40,000 clones; roughly 80% were detected once. Together, the top ten hold 5.3% of the sample.

The clonotype was recovered from a man aged 50 to 59 with glioma. This material consisted of PBMCs, taken from a glioma patient whose treatment included an IDH1 peptide vaccine. The rearrangement combines TRBV5-5 with TRBJ1-5, with the D gene call left open. The base sequence is TGTGCCAGCAGCCATACCCAGGACCCTTATCAGCCCCAGCATTTT. This yields the protein CASSHTQDPYQPQHF.